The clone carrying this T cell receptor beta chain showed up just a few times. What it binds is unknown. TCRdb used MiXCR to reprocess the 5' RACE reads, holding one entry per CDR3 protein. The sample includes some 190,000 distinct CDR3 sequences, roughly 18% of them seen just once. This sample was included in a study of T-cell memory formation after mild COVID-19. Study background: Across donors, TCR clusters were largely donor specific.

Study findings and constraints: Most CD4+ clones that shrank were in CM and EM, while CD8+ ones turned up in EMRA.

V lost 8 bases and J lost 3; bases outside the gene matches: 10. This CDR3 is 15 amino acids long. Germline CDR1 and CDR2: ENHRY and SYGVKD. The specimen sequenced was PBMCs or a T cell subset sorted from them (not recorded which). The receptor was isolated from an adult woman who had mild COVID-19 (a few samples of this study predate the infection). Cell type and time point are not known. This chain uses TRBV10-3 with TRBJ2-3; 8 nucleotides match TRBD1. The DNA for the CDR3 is TGTGCCATCGGTTTCGGACAGGGCGGGACAGATACGCAGTATTTT. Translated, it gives CAIGFGQGGTDTQYF.